These T cell receptor beta chains were read from a single sample in a study of T-cell memory formation after mild COVID-19. TCRdb used MiXCR to reprocess the 5' RACE reads, holding one entry per CDR3 protein. The table has under 50,000 distinct CDR3 sequences, roughly 27% seen once. The sample was PBMCs or a T cell subset sorted from them (not recorded which). These TCRs come from a man younger than 35 who had mild COVID-19 (a few samples of this study predate the infection). Cell type and time point are not known. CDR3s include the opening cysteine and the closing phenylalanine or tryptophan. The D gene is left open where the match is weak. Size is omitted from some rows. Given values are once, few, many or a class for expanded clones.

d_call	v_call	j_call	clone_size	cdr3_aa	cdr3_nt
.	TRBV5-1	TRBJ2-7	.	CASSFTNPAYEQYF	TGCGCCAGCAGCTTTACAAATCCGGCCTACGAGCAGTACTTC
.	TRBV24-1	TRBJ2-3	few	CATSETGQGGDTQYF	TGTGCCACCAGTGAAACCGGACAAGGGGGGGATACGCAGTATTTT
.	TRBV4-2	TRBJ2-3	medium-sized	CASSQEGGGLPDTQYF	TGTGCCAGCAGCCAAGAGGGCGGGGGCCTTCCAGATACGCAGTATTTT
.	TRBV5-1	TRBJ2-2	.	CASSFQQGSGELFF	TGCGCCAGCAGCTTCCAACAGGGCTCCGGGGAGCTGTTTTTT
TRBD1	TRBV7-9	TRBJ1-1	few	CASSFGTGNTEAFF	TGTGCCAGCAGCTTCGGGACAGGGAACACTGAAGCTTTCTTT
.	TRBV27	TRBJ1-1	.	CASSLYGEDTEAFF	TGTGCCAGCAGTTTATACGGGGAGGACACTGAAGCTTTCTTT
.	TRBV10-3	TRBJ2-6	.	CAISESSSGANVLTF	TGTGCCATCAGTGAGTCCAGCTCTGGGGCCAACGTCCTGACTTTC
TRBD2	TRBV4-3	TRBJ2-1	.	CASSQRGGLGSDEQFF	TGCGCCAGCAGCCAAAGGGGGGGACTAGGCTCGGATGAGCAGTTCTTC
.	TRBV5-8	TRBJ1-5	.	CASSLAVVSSYSNQPQHF	TGTGCCAGCAGCTTGGCCGTGGTCAGCTCTTATAGCAATCAGCCCCAGCATTTT
.	TRBV28	TRBJ2-2	few	CASSSSFVYGREVTGELFF	TGTGCCAGCAGTTCGAGTTTTGTCTATGGCAGAGAAGTCACCGGGGAGCTGTTTTTT
TRBD1	TRBV6-6	TRBJ1-2	.	CASSRDRGYYGYTF	TGTGCCAGCAGCAGGGACAGGGGATACTATGGCTACACCTTC
TRBD1	TRBV6-5	TRBJ2-1	few	CASSYSLRIRTGGFGEQFF	TGTGCCAGCAGTTACTCGCTCAGGATTCGGACAGGGGGCTTCGGTGAGCAGTTCTTC
TRBD2	TRBV29-1	TRBJ2-3	.	CSVAGLAVTDTQYF	TGCAGCGTTGCTGGACTAGCAGTTACAGATACGCAGTATTTT
.	TRBV20-1	TRBJ2-1	few	CSAKDPWASSSYNEQFF	TGCAGTGCTAAAGACCCCTGGGCCTCGAGCTCCTACAATGAGCAGTTCTTC
.	TRBV5-6	TRBJ2-1	.	CASSWGRGEQFF	TGTGCCAGCAGCTGGGGAAGAGGTGAGCAGTTCTTC
TRBD2	TRBV18	TRBJ2-3	.	CASSPTGGLTDTQYF	TGTGCCAGCTCACCGACGGGAGGACTCACAGATACGCAGTATTTT
TRBD1	TRBV30	TRBJ1-1	few	CAWSQTGAWGTEAFF	TGTGCCTGGAGTCAAACAGGGGCCTGGGGCACTGAAGCTTTCTTT